These T cell receptor beta chains were read from a single sample in a study of OX40 agonist ivuxolimab in advanced cancers. TCRdb's table, derived via immunoSEQ multiplex PCR, lists solely in-frame clones and lacks some. The sample yields some 150,000 clones, about 93% seen once. The sample consisted of CD4+ or CD8+ T cells sorted from blood, taken in a trial of the OX40 agonist ivuxolimab. Receptors originate from an adult with an advanced solid tumor such as melanoma, head and neck, liver or kidney cancer. Each CDR3 is given without its conserved first and last residue. A D gene is named only where the DNA matches it firmly.

D: NA; V: TRBV10-2; J: TRBJ2-1; CDR3: ASIDGLSGYNEQF
D: NA; V: TRBV28; J: TRBJ2-7; CDR3: ASSFPLALYSYEQY
D: TRBD2; V: TRBV7-3; J: TRBJ2-1; CDR3: ASSLYPGRVSEQF
D: TRBD1; V: TRBV5-1; J: TRBJ2-1; CDR3: ASSGGTGGSYNEQF
D: NA; V: TRBV11-2; J: TRBJ1-5; CDR3: ASSTGTLPGVPQH
D: TRBD1; V: TRBV7-9; J: TRBJ1-5; CDR3: ASSPGQGANQPQH
D: TRBD2; V: TRBV5-8; J: TRBJ2-1; CDR3: ASSSSGTSGGSYNEQF
D: NA; V: TRBV12-5; J: TRBJ2-7; CDR3: ASGSLTLPPYEQY
D: TRBD2; V: TRBV2; J: TRBJ2-1; CDR3: ASTGSGLSSYNEQF
D: NA; V: TRBV4-3; J: TRBJ2-1; CDR3: ASSQEGVGGEQF
D: NA; V: TRBV2; J: TRBJ2-5; CDR3: AAWGQGGETQY
D: TRBD1; V: TRBV18; J: TRBJ1-2; CDR3: ASSPGQGVYGYT